These 28 T cell receptor beta chains came from one sample sequenced in a study of blood T cell repertoires in COVID-19. Profiled with immunoSEQ multiplex PCR; TCRdb holds only in-frame clones, not every one. This table holds 70,000 to 95,000 clones, 70% to 90% found once. The sample consisted of peripheral blood. These receptors came from a man in his forties or fifties with COVID-19, enrolled during active disease.

The V gene is TRBV24-1, the J gene TRBJ2-7; 16 nucleotides agree with TRBD2. In germline, CDR1 is KGHDR, CDR2 SFDVKD. The CDR3 contains 17 residues. V shed 4 bases and J 7 bases; nucleotides not matched to a gene: 9. The CDR3 loop reads CATSDSGLAGGPGEQYF. DNA of the CDR3: TGTGCCACCAGTGACTCGGGACTAGCGGGGGGGCCTGGGGAGCAGTACTTC.

The gene calls are TRBV5-1 and TRBJ1-3; maybe TRBD1 (6 bases). V lost 3 bases and J lost 4, with 17 bases in between. This CDR3 contains 16 residues. From germline, CDR1 is SGHRS and CDR2 YFSETQ. As DNA, the CDR3 is TGCGCCAGCAGCTCCGGACAGAGGGCGGGCGGAAACACCATATATTTT. This codes for CASSSGQRAGGNTIYF.

The chain is built from TRBV5-1 and TRBJ1-4, with unresolved D. CDR3 length: 14 residues. V was trimmed by 5 bases and J by 5 bases, leaving 13 bases between them. Germline CDR1 is SGHRS and CDR2 is YFSETQ. The CDR3 nucleotides are TGCGCCAGCAGGTCTTGGGGAGCCAATGAAAAACTGTTTTTT. Translated: CASRSWGANEKLFF. Full variable domain (missing parts from reference TRBV5-1 and TRBJ1-4): KAGVTQTPRYLIKTRGQQVTLSCSPISGHRSVSWYQQTPGQGLQFLFEYFSETQRNKGNFPGRFSGRQFSNSRSEMNVSTLELGDSALYLCASRSWGANEKLFFGSGTQLSVL.

V usage is TRBV6-5 and J usage is TRBJ1-4; D not resolved. Per germline, CDR1 MNHEY and CDR2 SVGAGI. With 6 bases removed from V and 8 bases from J, the gap between germline ends came to 16 bases. The CDR3 has 14 residues. CDR3 nucleotide sequence: TGTGCCAGCAGGGCACCCCAGGTGTGGGAAAAACTGTTTTTT. It codes for CASRAPQVWEKLFF.

The chain couples TRBV28 to TRBJ1-1; tentative D call: TRBD1 (5 bases). Germline V gene lookup returns CDR1 MDHEN and CDR2 SYDVKM. V lost 5 bases and J 0 bases, leaving 16 bases between the germline ends. CDR3 length: 16 residues. CDR3: CASSPNTGGMNTEAFF. CDR3 nucleotides: TGTGCCAGCAGTCCCAATACGGGGGGTATGAACACTGAAGCTTTCTTT.

The chain has TRBV2 and TRBJ1-6; 10 positions match TRBD1. The CDR3 has 15 amino acids. From germline, CDR1 is SNHLY and CDR2 FYNNEI. The J segment lost 9 bases and the V segment lost 8 bases, leaving 10 bases of the junction unmatched. The CDR3 spells CASAKGGQGTSPLHF. CDR3 DNA: TGTGCCAGCGCCAAAGGGGGACAGGGGACTTCACCCCTCCACTTT.

This clone was observed a handful of times. The rearrangement joins TRBV2 to TRBJ2-5; 8 nucleotides agree with TRBD2. CDR1 and CDR2 (germline): SNHLY, FYNNEI. The CDR3 loop spans 16 amino acids. With 6 bases clipped from V and 5 bases from J, the junction kept 14 bases outside the gene matches. In DNA form, the CDR3 reads TGTGCCAGCAGATTATCTGGGGTAGCGGGGACGGAGACCCAGTACTTC. Protein: CASRLSGVAGTETQYF.

V and J are TRBV19 and TRBJ2-7; TRBD1 matches at 7 bases. Germline CDR1 LNHDA, CDR2 SQIVND (reference sequence). Trimming cost V 3 bases and J 0 bases; bases outside gene matches: 2. The CDR3 contains 14 residues. CDR3: CASSMTGNSYEQYF. CDR3 bases: TGTGCCAGTAGTATGACAGGGAACTCCTACGAGCAGTACTTC.

This rearrangement joins TRBV7-8 to TRBJ1-2, with TRBD1 identical over 10 bases. V was pared by 2 bases and J by 3 bases, with 15 bases of the junction left unmatched. Germline-derived CDR1 and CDR2 are SGHVS and FQNEAQ. This CDR3 is 19 amino acids long. CDR3 coding DNA: TGTGCCAGCAGCTTATTCCGCGACAGGGGGCGGCCTTTGGACTATGGCTACACCTTC. Its translation: CASSLFRDRGRPLDYGYTF.

V gene TRBV24-1 combines with J gene TRBJ2-1, with 11 bases identical to TRBD1. The CDR3 length is 16 residues. V gave up 1 base and J gave up 5 bases; unmatched junction bases: 3. Germline CDR1 KGHDR, CDR2 SFDVKD. CDR3: CATSDLGTGGNNEQFF. The CDR3 DNA reads as TGTGCCACCAGTGATTTAGGGACAGGGGGAAACAATGAGCAGTTCTTC.

The chain employs TRBV19 and TRBJ1-5; TRBD1 might be the D (5 bases). Trimming cost V 3 bases and J 3 bases, with 9 bases left between them. The V gene's germline CDR1 is LNHDA and CDR2 SQIVND (reference sequence). CDR3 length: 14 amino acids. The CDR3 here is CASSMGGYNQPQHF. CDR3 nucleotide sequence: TGTGCCAGTAGTATGGGGGGATACAATCAGCCCCAGCATTTT.

The genes are TRBV5-1 and TRBJ2-7; 10 bases line up with TRBD2. The CDR3 length is 15 residues. J lost 3 bases, V lost 0 bases, and 3 bases had no gene match. Germline-derived CDR1 and CDR2 are SGHRS and YFSETQ. In DNA form, the CDR3 reads TGCGCCAGCAGCTTGGAGGCTAGCGGGGGCTACGAGCAGTACTTC. Amino acids: CASSLEASGGYEQYF.

This clone has just one count. The chain carries TRBV7-3 and TRBJ2-7; D may be TRBD1 (7 bases). This CDR3 is 15 amino acids long. V was clipped by 4 bases and J by 0 bases, with 13 bases between them. Germline V gives CDR1 SGHTA, CDR2 FQGTGA. This chain's CDR3 is CASSSQGGPSYEQYF. The CDR3 DNA reads as TGTGCCAGCAGCTCGCAGGGGGGTCCCTCCTACGAGCAGTACTTC.

The chain employs TRBV19 and TRBJ1-6; a weak D match, TRBD1 (6 bases). Germline CDR1 and CDR2: LNHDA and SQIVND (reference sequence). The length of the CDR3 is 15 residues. V was pared by 4 bases and J by 6 bases, with 13 bases between. CDR3 protein: CASSTLQGTNSPLHF. CDR3 nucleotide sequence: TGTGCCAGTAGTACCTTACAGGGAACTAATTCACCCCTCCACTTT.

The V and J genes are TRBV7-9 and TRBJ1-1; D ambiguous. Trimming took 6 bases from V and 7 from J, leaving 15 bases between them. This CDR3 contains 13 residues. CDR1 is SEHNR, CDR2 FQNEAQ, per germline (reference sequence). The CDR3 nucleotides read TGTGCCAGCAGTCCCGAGAGGCGAGGTGAAGCTTTCTTT. Its translation is CASSPERRGEAFF.

This chain uses TRBV27 with TRBJ1-2; possible D gene TRBD1, 6 bases. Trimming shortened V by 5 bases and J by 7 bases, and 23 bases separated the two germline ends. The CDR3 totals 16 residues. CDR1 is MNHEY and CDR2 is SMNVEV in the germline V gene (reference sequence). The CDR3 DNA reads TGTGCCAGCAGTGCCGCCGCGTACAGGGACCCCAGTGGCTACACCTTC. Residues: CASSAAAYRDPSGYTF.

V is TRBV3-1 (or the pseudogene TRBV3-2) and J is TRBJ1-2; 10 nucleotides align to TRBD1. CDR1 and CDR2 from the germline V gene are LGHDT and YNNKEL (reference sequence). This CDR3 region has 15 residues. V lost 5 bases and J lost 4; bases outside the gene matches: 7. CDR3 coding DNA: TGTGCCAGCAGCGACACGACAGGGGGCGGCTATGGCTACACCTTC. It specifies CASSDTTGGGYGYTF.

The J gene is TRBJ1-3, the V gene TRBV2; D is unclear. Trimming cost V 8 bases and J 4 bases, with 12 bases left between them. The CDR3 contains 13 residues. The V gene's germline CDR1 is SNHLY and CDR2 FYNNEI. The CDR3 loop reads CASGLGQGNTIYF. The CDR3 nucleotides read TGTGCCAGCGGCTTGGGCCAGGGAAACACCATATATTTT.

V gene TRBV5-4 combines with J gene TRBJ2-1; perhaps TRBD1 as D (5 bases). This CDR3 has 14 residues. Trimming stripped 4 bases from V and 5 bases from J, with 13 bases between. Germline V gene data show CDR1 as SGHNT and CDR2 as YYREEE (reference sequence). The CDR3 sequence is CASSPSTVNNEQFF. The CDR3 nucleotides read TGTGCCAGCAGCCCCTCGACAGTCAACAATGAGCAGTTCTTC.

V and J are TRBV12-3 or TRBV12-4 and TRBJ1-2; D is perhaps TRBD1 (6 bases). Between the trimmed V and J ends, which lost 3 bases and 5 bases, there was a span of 10 bases. The CDR3 is 13 amino acids. CDR3 in amino acids: CASSLRTVYGYTF. CDR3 bases: TGTGCCAGCAGTTTGCGGACAGTTTATGGCTACACCTTC.

The rearrangement links TRBV7-9 to TRBJ1-4, with 9 bases lining up with TRBD1. Germline V gives CDR1 SEHNR, CDR2 FQNEAQ (reference sequence). This CDR3 region has 14 residues. V shed 6 bases and J 5 bases; nucleotides not matched to a gene: 4. The CDR3 nucleotides are TGTGCCAGCAGACGGGACAGGGCGAATGAAAAACTGTTTTTT. This codes for CASRRDRANEKLFF.

The chain joins TRBV4-1 to TRBJ2-5; unclear D gene. The V gene lost 1 base and the J gene lost 6 bases, with 12 bases spanning the gap. The CDR3 has 14 residues. In germline, CDR1 is MGHRA, CDR2 YSYEKL. CDR3 nucleotides: TGCGCCAGCAGCCAAGCCCCCGAGAGGAAGACCCAGTACTTC. Translated: CASSQAPERKTQYF.

The table lists this clone with a count of one. The V gene is TRBV3-1 (or the pseudogene TRBV3-2), the J gene TRBJ2-3; 7 bases agree with TRBD2. Germline V gene data show CDR1 as LGHDT and CDR2 as YNNKEL (reference sequence). The CDR3 runs 15 residues. V shed 2 bases, J shed 2 bases, and the junction held 4 bases outside the gene matches. The CDR3 sequence is CASSQSSGYTDTQYF. The CDR3 DNA follows: TGTGCCAGCAGCCAATCTAGCGGATACACAGATACGCAGTATTTT.

In nucleotides, the CDR3 is TGTGCCAGCTCACCGGTTTCAGGGGGCAACAATCAGCCCCAGCATTTT. Its translation: CASSPVSGGNNQPQHF. The chain links TRBV18 to TRBJ1-5; 8 bases map to TRBD1. Germline CDR1 and CDR2: KGHSH and LQKENI. The CDR3 contains 16 residues. The ends lost 3 bases at V and 3 bases at J; junction bases unmatched: 7.

The gene calls are TRBV5-5 and TRBJ2-1; D is unclear. There are 12 residues in the CDR3. V was clipped by 4 bases and J by 4 bases, with 6 bases between them. Germline lookup yields CDR1 SGHKS and CDR2 YYEKEE (reference sequence). In DNA form, the CDR3 reads TGTGCCAGCAGCCCCACATACAATGAGCAGTTCTTC. Translating gives CASSPTYNEQFF.

The CDR3 is CASSPQTWSGGAGDEQFF. CDR3 DNA: TGTGCCAGCAGCCCCCAGACCTGGAGCGGGGGGGCCGGGGATGAGCAGTTCTTC. The chain carries TRBV4-2 and TRBJ2-1; 10 bases line up with TRBD2. Germline CDR1 reads LGHNA; CDR2 reads YNFKEQ. V was pared by 4 bases and J by 8 bases, with 17 bases of the junction left unmatched. This CDR3 is 18 amino acids long.

The chain combines TRBV19 with TRBJ1-5; D unclear. Between the trimmed V and J ends, which lost 5 bases and 0 bases, there was a span of 11 bases. The CDR3 contains 15 residues. CDR1 and CDR2 (germline): LNHDA, SQIVND (reference sequence). The CDR3 DNA sequence: TGTGCCAGTAGTCCAGGTACTCGTAGCAATCAGCCCCAGCATTTT. Its protein is CASSPGTRSNQPQHF.

This chain links TRBV27 with TRBJ1-2; tentative D call: TRBD1 (6 bases). V was trimmed by 6 bases and J by 7 bases, leaving 30 bases between them. Germline-derived CDR1 and CDR2 are MNHEY and SMNVEV (reference sequence). The CDR3 covers 18 residues. The CDR3, as DNA: TGTGCCAGCAGGTCTACAGGGATTGGGACGACCTCTCGCATTGGCTACACCTTC. Encoded protein: CASRSTGIGTTSRIGYTF.